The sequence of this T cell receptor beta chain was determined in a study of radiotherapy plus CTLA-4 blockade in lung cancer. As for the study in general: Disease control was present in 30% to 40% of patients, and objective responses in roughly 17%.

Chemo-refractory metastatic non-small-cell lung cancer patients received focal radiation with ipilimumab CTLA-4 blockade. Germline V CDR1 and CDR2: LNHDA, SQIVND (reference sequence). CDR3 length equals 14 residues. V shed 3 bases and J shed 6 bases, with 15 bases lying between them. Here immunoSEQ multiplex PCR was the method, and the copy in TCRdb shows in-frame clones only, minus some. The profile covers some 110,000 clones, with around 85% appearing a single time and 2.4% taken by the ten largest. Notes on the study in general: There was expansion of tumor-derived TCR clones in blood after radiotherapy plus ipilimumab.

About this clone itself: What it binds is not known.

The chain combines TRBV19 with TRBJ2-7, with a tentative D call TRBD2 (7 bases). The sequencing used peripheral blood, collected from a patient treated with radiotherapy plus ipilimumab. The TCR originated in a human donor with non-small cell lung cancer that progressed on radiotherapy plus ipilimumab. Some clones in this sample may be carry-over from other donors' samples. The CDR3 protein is CASSIVSGGSEQYF. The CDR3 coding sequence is TGTGCCAGTAGTATTGTCTCGGGGGGCAGCGAGCAGTACTTC.